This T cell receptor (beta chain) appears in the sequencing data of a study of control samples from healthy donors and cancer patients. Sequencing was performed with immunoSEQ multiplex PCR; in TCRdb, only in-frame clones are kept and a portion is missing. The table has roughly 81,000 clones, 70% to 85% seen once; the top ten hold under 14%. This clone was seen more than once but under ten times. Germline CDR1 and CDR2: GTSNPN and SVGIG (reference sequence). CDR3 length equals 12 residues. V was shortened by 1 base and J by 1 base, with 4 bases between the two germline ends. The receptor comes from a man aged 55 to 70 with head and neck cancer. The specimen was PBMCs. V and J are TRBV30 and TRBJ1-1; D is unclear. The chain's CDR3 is CAWSDGNTEAFF. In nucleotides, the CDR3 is TGTGCCTGGAGTGACGGGAACACTGAAGCTTTCTTT.